This TCR beta chain was retrieved from a study of T cell repertoires in cytomegalovirus infection. TCRdb redid the calling of the reads with MiXCR, one entry per CDR3 protein. Among about 400,000 distinct CDR3 sequences listed, about a sixth were seen once. The clonotype was recovered from a human donor in good health (CMV status not recorded). Some clones in this sample may be carry-over from other donors' samples. The specimen was PBMCs.

CDR3 region: CASSNRGQGAGDTQYF. The CDR3, as DNA: TGTGCCAGCAGCAACAGGGGACAGGGGGCTGGAGATACGCAGTATTTT. The chain combines TRBV5-4 with TRBJ2-3; TRBD1 matches 12 bases. Unmatched junction bases numbered 8, after V lost 4 bases and J lost 5 bases. This CDR3 comprises 16 residues. Germline-derived CDR1 and CDR2 are SGHNT and YYREEE (reference sequence).